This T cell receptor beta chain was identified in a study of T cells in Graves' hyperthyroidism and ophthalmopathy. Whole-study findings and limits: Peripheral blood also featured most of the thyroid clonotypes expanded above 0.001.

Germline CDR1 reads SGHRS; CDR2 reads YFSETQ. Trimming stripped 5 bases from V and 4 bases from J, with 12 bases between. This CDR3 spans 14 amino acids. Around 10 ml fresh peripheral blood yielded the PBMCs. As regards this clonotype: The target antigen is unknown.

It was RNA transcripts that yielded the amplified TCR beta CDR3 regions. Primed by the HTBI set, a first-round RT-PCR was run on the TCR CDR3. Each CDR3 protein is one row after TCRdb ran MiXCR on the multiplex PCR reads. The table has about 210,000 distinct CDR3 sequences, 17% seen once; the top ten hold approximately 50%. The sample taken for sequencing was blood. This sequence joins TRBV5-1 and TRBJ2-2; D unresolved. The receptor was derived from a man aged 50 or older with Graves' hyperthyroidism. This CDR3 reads CASRTHPATGELFF. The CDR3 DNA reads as TGCGCCAGCAGAACCCACCCTGCCACCGGGGAGCTGTTTTTT.